This T cell receptor beta chain was documented in a study of CD8+ T cells in alopecia areata. Points from the study as a whole: Patients shared TCRs less clearly than mice did, possibly owing to HLA.

V shed 6 bases and J 0 bases; nucleotides not matched to a gene: 5. CDR3 size: 15 residues. Germline assignment: CDR1 SNHLY and CDR2 FYNNEI. Concerning this clone: Its target is unknown.

Sequencing templates came from extracted RNA that was reverse transcribed into cDNA. Produced via immunoSEQ multiplex PCR; TCRdb's table is partial and in-frame only. The sample holds roughly 150,000 clones, approximately 60% seen once. Input material: CD4+ T cells sorted from blood. The source is a human donor in good health. V is TRBV2 and J is TRBJ2-1, with TRBD2 matching 7 bases. CDR3 sequence: CASRVRGSSYNEQFF. CDR3 DNA sequence: TGTGCCAGCAGGGTCCGCGGGAGCTCCTACAATGAGCAGTTCTTC.